The 4 T cell receptor beta chains in this list originate from one sample, sequenced in a study of cytomegalovirus exposure and HLA in healthy donors. A multiplex PCR was run with 60 Vbeta primers and 13 Jbeta primers. Profiling relied on immunoSEQ multiplex PCR, and the TCRdb table lists in-frame clones only, not all of them. The sample has 150,000 to 200,000 clones, over 75% seen once; the top ten hold roughly 3%. Source material: PBMCs. The receptors here all came from a female donor in good health and CMV-seronegative.

This chain links TRBV25-1 with TRBJ2-3; 9 bases map to TRBD1. Germline V gene lookup returns CDR1 MGHDK and CDR2 SYGVNS. The CDR3 has 18 residues. J gave up 4 bases and V 7 bases, and 18 bases lay outside the gene matches. DNA for the CDR3: TGTGCCAGCAACCCAGGACAGGGGAGAATCGAAGAGGCAGATACGCAGTATTTT. Its translation is CASNPGQGRIEEADTQYF.

The chain combines TRBV30 with TRBJ2-5; 8 bases fit TRBD2. The V gene's germline CDR1 is GTSNPN and CDR2 SVGIG (reference sequence). The V segment lost 2 bases and the J segment 4 bases; nucleotides outside the gene matches: 12. The CDR3 is 16 amino acids. The DNA of the CDR3 is TGTGCCTGGAGTCTCCCCGCGGGGGGACGCCTAGAGACCCAGTACTTC. Its protein product is CAWSLPAGGRLETQYF.

In the case of this clone: Other DNA variants within this sample encode the same CDR3. The CDR3 sequence is CASRRFRLEETQYF. The CDR3 DNA reads as TGTGCCAGCAGGAGATTCCGACTAGAAGAGACCCAGTACTTC. This chain links TRBV6-5 with TRBJ2-5, with D possibly matching TRBD2 (6 bases). The CDR3 contains 14 residues. Trimming took 6 bases from V and 3 from J, leaving 14 bases between them. Germline V CDR1 and CDR2: MNHEY, SVGAGI.

V usage is TRBV11-2 and J usage is TRBJ2-1, with 7 bases lining up with TRBD1. Germline values: CDR1 SGHAT, CDR2 FQNNGV. This CDR3 region has 12 residues. V was pared by 8 bases and J by 3 bases, with 1 base of the junction left unmatched. In DNA, the CDR3 is TGTGCCAGCGGGACAGACTACAATGAGCAGTTCTTC. Translated, it gives CASGTDYNEQFF.